These 23 T cell receptor beta chains were all obtained from the same sample, sequenced in a study of cytotoxic CD8 clonotypes in ibrutinib-treated CLL. The assay was immunoSEQ multiplex PCR, and TCRdb's table has in-frame clones only and misses some. The data contain about 130,000 clones, 76% of them singletons. The source was PBMCs, collected after 24 months of ibrutinib treatment. The source is a human donor with chronic lymphocytic leukemia.

The chain recombines TRBV19 with TRBJ2-7, with D hard to call. This CDR3 comprises 13 residues. With 1 base removed from V and 2 bases from J, the gap between germline ends came to 6 bases. The V gene's germline CDR1 is LNHDA and CDR2 SQIVND (reference sequence). The CDR3 region is CASSIVAAYEQYF. In nucleotides, the CDR3 is TGTGCCAGTAGTATAGTGGCGGCCTACGAGCAGTACTTC.

This clone has only a few counts. V is TRBV5-1 and J is TRBJ2-2; 7 bases fit TRBD1. The germline gives CDR1 SGHRS, CDR2 YFSETQ. The CDR3 runs to 13 residues. J lost 8 bases, V lost 7 bases, and 8 bases had no gene match. The CDR3 DNA is TGCGCCAGCCAACAGGGGCCCGAGGGGGAGCTGTTTTTT. It specifies CASQQGPEGELFF. Filled out from reference TRBV5-1 and TRBJ2-2, the complete variable domain reads KAGVTQTPRYLIKTRGQQVTLSCSPISGHRSVSWYQQTPGQGLQFLFEYFSETQRNKGNFPGRFSGRQFSNSRSEMNVSTLELGDSALYLCASQQGPEGELFFGEGSRLTVL.

The V gene is TRBV6-1, the J gene TRBJ1-2; 7 bases map to TRBD1. With V trimmed by 2 bases and J by 4 bases, 10 bases remained unmatched. Germline lookup yields CDR1 MNHNS and CDR2 SASEGT. This CDR3 region has 16 residues. The CDR3 spells CASSEMGAQGLYGYTF. In DNA, the CDR3 is TGTGCCAGCAGTGAAATGGGGGCACAGGGGCTCTATGGCTACACCTTC.

The V gene is TRBV21-1, the J gene TRBJ1-5. TRBV21-1 is a listed pseudogene. The CDR3 spans 14 residues. The CDR3 DNA is TGTGCCAGCAGCAAAGAGTGGAGGGCTCAGCCCCAGCATTTT. This codes for CASSKEWRAQPQHF.

This clone has just a few counts. V and J are TRBV10-1 and TRBJ1-5; the D gene is possibly TRBD1 (5 bases). The germline V gene encodes CDR1 WNHNN and CDR2 SYGVQD (reference sequence). Trimming stripped 0 bases from V and 6 bases from J, with 12 bases between. This CDR3 has 15 amino acids. The CDR3 sequence is CASSESGGEGQPQHF. As DNA, the CDR3 is TGCGCCAGCAGTGAGTCTGGAGGGGAGGGTCAGCCCCAGCATTTT.

In this sample, this clone turned up a few times. CDR3 DNA: TGTGCCAGCAGGGGCGAGGGAGTGCGGCCCCAGCATTTT. Protein: CASRGEGVRPQHF. The chain is built from TRBV28 and TRBJ1-5; D gene uncertain. CDR1 is MDHEN and CDR2 is SYDVKM in the germline V gene. The CDR3 runs to 13 residues. Trimming removed 6 bases at V and 9 bases at J, with 15 bases between.

The rearrangement uses TRBV28 and TRBJ2-7; 8 bases align to TRBD1. V was clipped by 3 bases and J by 5 bases; unmatched bases: 6. CDR3 length: 14 residues. CDR1 and CDR2 from the germline V gene are MDHEN and SYDVKM. As DNA, the CDR3 is TGTGCCAGCAGTTTTGCACAGGGGGTCGACGAGCAGTACTTC. Amino acids: CASSFAQGVDEQYF.

The chain links TRBV4-3 to TRBJ2-3, with D perhaps given as TRBD1 or TRBD2 (5 bases each). V shed 1 base and J shed 0 bases, with 14 bases lying between them. This CDR3 comprises 17 residues. Germline CDR1 LGHNA, CDR2 YSLEER. CDR3 protein: CASSQGRGPPSTDTQYF. The CDR3 DNA follows: TGCGCCAGCAGCCAAGGCCGGGGACCGCCAAGCACAGATACGCAGTATTTT.

This rearrangement joins TRBV11-3 to TRBJ2-7; perhaps TRBD2 as D (5 bases). Germline CDR1 SGHNT, CDR2 YENEEA. V lost 0 bases and J lost 0, with 12 bases in between. The CDR3 is 16 amino acids. The CDR3: CASSLDAQRSSYEQYF. CDR3 sequence (DNA): TGTGCCAGCAGCTTAGATGCCCAGCGGAGCTCCTACGAGCAGTACTTC.

This chain joins TRBV5-5 and TRBJ1-2; possibly TRBD1 for D (6 bases). Trimming left V 4 bases short and J 3 bases short, with 10 bases between. CDR3 length: 13 residues. Germline V gene data show CDR1 as SGHKS and CDR2 as YYEKEE (reference sequence). The CDR3 loop is CASSPRTDYGYTF. Written as DNA, the CDR3 is TGTGCCAGCAGCCCCCGGACAGACTATGGCTACACCTTC.

As for this clone: The same CDR3 can be traced to other DNA sequences in this sample. The J gene is TRBJ1-1, the V gene TRBV30, with D perhaps matching TRBD1 (5 bases). V lost 5 bases and J 4 bases, leaving 11 bases between the germline ends. CDR1 is GTSNPN and CDR2 is SVGIG in the germline V gene (reference sequence). The length of the CDR3 is 12 residues. CDR3 nucleotides: TGTGCCTGGGGTGGGGGTGGCACTGAAGCTTTCTTT. It translates to CAWGGGGTEAFF.

This chain uses TRBV19 with TRBJ1-6; weak D call: TRBD1 (5 bases). This CDR3 is 14 amino acids long. Germline assignment: CDR1 LNHDA and CDR2 SQIVND (reference sequence). Deletions cut 7 bases from V and 10 bases from J, with 17 bases between. CDR3 residues: CASTAGQNGSPLHF. The CDR3 DNA reads TGTGCCAGTACCGCGGGGCAGAATGGGTCACCCCTCCACTTT. The whole variable domain, remainder taken from reference TRBV19 and TRBJ1-6, is DGGITQSPKYLFRKEGQNVTLSCEQNLNHDAMYWYRQDPGQGLRLIYYSQIVNDFQKGDIAEGYSVSREKKESFPLTVTSAQKNPTAFYLCASTAGQNGSPLHFGNGTRLTVT.

This clone was observed a few times. The V call is TRBV7-7, the J call TRBJ2-3; 12 bases match TRBD1. This CDR3 has 15 amino acids. The germline V gene has CDR1 SSHAT and CDR2 FNYEAQ (reference sequence). The V segment lost 5 bases and the J segment 5 bases; nucleotides outside the gene matches: 5. For the CDR3, the DNA is TGTGCCAGCAGCCCCGGGACAGGGGGCAGAGATACGCAGTATTTT. It codes for CASSPGTGGRDTQYF. Full variable domain (outside the CDR3, taken from reference TRBV7-7 and TRBJ2-3): GAGVSQSPRYKVTKRGQDVTLRCDPISSHATLYWYQQALGQGPEFLTYFNYEAQPDKSGLPSDRFSAERPEGSISTLTIQRTEQRDSAMYRCASSPGTGGRDTQYFGPGTRLTVL.

The chain combines TRBV7-9 with TRBJ2-1; no reliable D call. Germline CDR1 reads SEHNR; CDR2 reads FQNEAQ (reference sequence). The CDR3 runs to 12 residues. The V gene lost 5 bases and the J gene lost 8 bases, with 10 bases spanning the gap. The chain's CDR3 is CASSNEGYEQFF. The CDR3 coding sequence is TGTGCCAGCAGCAATGAAGGGTATGAGCAGTTCTTC.

The chain combines TRBV6-1 with TRBJ1-4, with unresolved D. The CDR3 has 15 amino acids. Trimming left V 5 bases short and J 0 bases short, with 10 bases between. CDR1 is MNHNS and CDR2 is SASEGT in the germline V gene. CDR3 amino acids: CASSRATPTNEKLFF. In nucleotides, the CDR3 is TGTGCCAGCAGTAGGGCCACCCCAACTAATGAAAAACTGTTTTTT.

This clone was seen just once. V usage is TRBV18 and J usage is TRBJ1-6, with no clear D. CDR1 is KGHSH and CDR2 is LQKENI in the germline V gene. Deletions cut 1 base from V and 8 bases from J, with 6 bases between. This CDR3 region has 13 residues. The CDR3 reads CASSPRVDSPLHF. Written as DNA, the CDR3 is TGTGCCAGCTCACCACGGGTAGATTCACCCCTCCACTTT.

This clone came up once. This chain uses TRBV6-4 with TRBJ2-3; TRBD2 agrees at 12 bases. The CDR3 consists of 16 residues. Germline V gene lookup returns CDR1 MRHNA and CDR2 SNTAGT. V lost 2 bases, J lost 4 bases, and 4 bases stayed unmatched. The CDR3 here is CASSDGTSGGSDTQYF. The CDR3 DNA sequence: TGTGCCAGCAGTGACGGTACTAGCGGGGGGTCAGATACGCAGTATTTT.

As regards this clone: The sample holds other DNA sequences that translate to the same CDR3. The chain employs TRBV5-1 and TRBJ1-1; D may be TRBD1 (6 bases). Germline values: CDR1 SGHRS, CDR2 YFSETQ. V lost 4 bases and J 5 bases, leaving 12 bases between the germline ends. This CDR3 is 13 amino acids long. The CDR3 spells CASSLQGGTEAFF. CDR3 nucleotide sequence: TGCGCCAGCAGCCTACAGGGAGGGACTGAAGCTTTCTTT.

V usage is TRBV2 and J usage is TRBJ2-7; 8 bases match TRBD1. V dropped 6 bases and J dropped 2; count of bases not matched to a gene: 12. Per the germline V gene, CDR1 is SNHLY and CDR2 is FYNNEI. The CDR3 covers 16 residues. The CDR3 reads CASRPTDRAGTYEQYF. The CDR3, as DNA: TGTGCCAGCAGACCCACGGACAGGGCTGGGACCTACGAGCAGTACTTC.

The chain is built from TRBV28 and TRBJ1-4; the D gene is possibly TRBD1 (5 bases). The CDR3 spans 14 residues. Germline loops: CDR1 MDHEN, CDR2 SYDVKM. Trimming took off 3 bases at V and 7 bases at J, with 12 bases between the two ends. The CDR3: CASSLGGRVEKLFF. The CDR3 bases are TGTGCCAGCAGTTTGGGGGGACGGGTTGAAAAACTGTTTTTT. The variable domain in full, with the rest retrieved from reference TRBV28 and TRBJ1-4, is DVKVTQSSRYLVKRTGEKVFLECVQDMDHENMFWYRQDPGLGLRLIYFSYDVKMKEKGDIPEGYSVSREKKERFSLILESASTNQTSMYLCASSLGGRVEKLFFGSGTQLSVL.

This clone has just one count. The V gene is TRBV2, the J gene TRBJ2-7, with 9 bases identical to TRBD2. The V gene's germline CDR1 is SNHLY and CDR2 FYNNEI. V was pared by 6 bases and J by 7 bases, with 10 bases of the junction left unmatched. This CDR3 contains 14 residues. CDR3 protein: CASRGVAGVGEQYF. CDR3 nucleotide sequence: TGTGCCAGCAGGGGGGTAGCGGGAGTTGGGGAGCAGTACTTC.

The V gene is TRBV4-3, the J gene TRBJ2-3, with D possibly TRBD2 on 6 matching bases. The CDR3 runs 14 residues. Trimming stripped 4 bases from V and 0 bases from J, with 8 bases between. Germline V lookup: CDR1 LGHNA, CDR2 YSLEER. The CDR3 is CASSRSGSTDTQYF. Here the CDR3 DNA reads TGCGCCAGCAGCCGTAGCGGAAGCACAGATACGCAGTATTTT.

This chain links TRBV4-1 with TRBJ1-5, with D possibly TRBD1 on 5 matching bases. The CDR3 has 16 residues. V lost 0 bases, J lost 2 bases, and 11 bases lay in between. Germline V gene data show CDR1 as MGHRA and CDR2 as YSYEKL. As DNA, the CDR3 is TGCGCCAGCAGCCAAGAGGGACTGGGGGGCAATCAGCCCCAGCATTTT. Protein product: CASSQEGLGGNQPQHF.